The next 30 T cell receptor beta chains were all read from a single sample in a study of STAT3 mutations in large granular lymphocyte leukemia. Study findings and constraints: In T-cell large granular lymphocyte leukemia, about half of patients showed multiple immunodominant subclonotypes.

The table came from immunoSEQ multiplex PCR; TCRdb's copy has only in-frame clones and leaves some out. The repertoire holds 30,000 to 35,000 clones, with more than 60% as singletons. These receptors are not linked to any known antigen. Sequences were obtained from peripheral blood mononuclear cells. These receptors were collected from a woman aged 45-59 years with T-cell large granular lymphocyte leukemia. Some clones in this sample may be carry-over from other donors' samples.

The gene calls are TRBV5-1 and TRBJ2-7; D is uncertain. V gave up 5 bases and J gave up 2 bases, with 14 bases separating them. The CDR3 consists of 14 residues. From germline, CDR1 is SGHRS and CDR2 YFSETQ. In DNA form, the CDR3 reads TGCGCCAGCAGACACGACTCCTACCCCTACGAGCAGTACTTC. Translation gives CASRHDSYPYEQYF.

The chain employs TRBV2 and TRBJ2-7; D gene unclear. V was trimmed by 3 bases and J by 1 base, leaving 10 bases between them. This CDR3 comprises 14 residues. Germline assignment: CDR1 SNHLY and CDR2 FYNNEI. Here the CDR3 reads CASSDIAESYEQYF. CDR3 DNA sequence: TGTGCCAGCAGTGATATCGCGGAATCCTACGAGCAGTACTTC.

The chain recombines TRBV27 with TRBJ2-7; 10 positions agree with TRBD2. This CDR3 comprises 14 residues. After removal of 6 bases from V and 4 bases from J, the junction contained 6 bases not matched to a gene. The germline gives CDR1 MNHEY, CDR2 SMNVEV (reference sequence). CDR3 DNA sequence: TGTGCCAGCAGAGCTAGCGGGAGAGGATACGAGCAGTACTTC. It yields the protein CASRASGRGYEQYF.

CDR3: CASSQVNRGLVQFF. The CDR3 coding sequence is TGCGCCAGCAGCCAAGTTAATCGGGGCCTGGTGCAGTTCTTC. The chain couples TRBV4-3 to TRBJ2-1; D is perhaps TRBD1 or TRBD2 (5 bases each). The CDR3 loop spans 14 amino acids. CDR1 is LGHNA, CDR2 YSLEER, per germline. The ends were cut back, 1 base at V and 12 bases at J, with 16 bases in the middle.

By sample share, this clone is medium-sized. This chain joins TRBV20-1 and TRBJ1-2, with D possibly matching TRBD1 (6 bases). Trimming took 7 bases from V and 5 from J, leaving 11 bases between them. This CDR3 is built from 11 residues. Germline loops: CDR1 DFQATT, CDR2 SNEGSKA (reference sequence). DNA for the CDR3: TGCAGTGTTGGGAGGGGGTATGGCTACACCTTC. The encoded protein is CSVGRGYGYTF.

V and J are TRBV29-1 and TRBJ1-1, with D perhaps matching TRBD1 (6 bases). The germline gives CDR1 SQVTM, CDR2 ANQGSEA. The CDR3 sequence is 13 residues long. V was clipped by 1 base and J by 7 bases, with 13 bases between them. The CDR3 sequence is CSVEVQQGLEAFF. The CDR3 nucleotides are TGCAGCGTTGAAGTTCAACAGGGTCTTGAAGCTTTCTTT.

The CDR3 here is CASSLEQGYGYTF. In DNA, the CDR3 is TGTGCCAGCAGCTTAGAACAGGGTTATGGCTACACCTTC. This chain connects TRBV7-2 to TRBJ1-2, with a tentative D call TRBD1 (6 bases). V was clipped by 1 base and J by 5 bases, with 8 bases between them. Germline V gene lookup returns CDR1 SGHTA and CDR2 FQGNSA. This CDR3 region has 13 residues.

This chain uses TRBV28 with TRBJ1-2; D uncertain. Trimming stripped 4 bases from V and 3 bases from J, with 9 bases between. Per the germline V gene, CDR1 is MDHEN and CDR2 is SYDVKM. This CDR3 is 13 amino acids long. The DNA for the CDR3 is TGTGCCAGCAGTTCGACCGTCCACTATGGCTACACCTTC. Protein product: CASSSTVHYGYTF.

V and J are TRBV18 and TRBJ1-5; D gene unclear. The V gene's germline CDR1 is KGHSH and CDR2 LQKENI. V was trimmed by 0 bases and J by 5 bases, leaving 14 bases between them. The CDR3 spans 16 residues. The CDR3 protein is CASSPPASGNYQPQHF. The DNA for the CDR3 is TGTGCCAGCTCACCACCGGCAAGTGGGAATTATCAGCCCCAGCATTTT. The full variable domain, with the rest looked up from reference TRBV18 and TRBJ1-5, is NAGVMQNPRHLVRRRGQEARLRCSPMKGHSHVYWYRQLPEEGLKFMVYLQKENIIDESGMPKERFSAEFPKEGPSILRIQQVVRGDSAAYFCASSPPASGNYQPQHFGDGTRLSIL.

The chain joins TRBV2 to TRBJ1-2; D remains unclear. Trimming removed 4 bases at V and 4 bases at J, with 10 bases between. This CDR3 has 13 amino acids. Germline-derived CDR1 and CDR2 are SNHLY and FYNNEI. This chain's CDR3 is CASSVVQSYGYTF. The CDR3 DNA sequence: TGTGCCAGCAGTGTGGTTCAGAGCTATGGCTACACCTTC.

The genes are TRBV19 and TRBJ2-4, with D unresolved. The CDR3 loop spans 13 amino acids. Germline values: CDR1 LNHDA, CDR2 SQIVND (reference sequence). The V gene lost 3 bases and the J gene lost 4 bases, with 7 bases spanning the gap. In nucleotides, the CDR3 is TGTGCCAGTAGTATCGGACGGAAAAACATTCAGTACTTC. Residues: CASSIGRKNIQYF.

The V gene is TRBV29-1, the J gene TRBJ1-1; D possibly corresponds to TRBD1 (5 bases). The V gene's germline CDR1 is SQVTM and CDR2 ANQGSEA. V gave up 7 bases and J gave up 5 bases, with 11 bases separating them. This CDR3 spans 11 amino acids. CDR3: CSGGDWTEAFF. In DNA form, the CDR3 reads TGCAGCGGAGGGGATTGGACTGAAGCTTTCTTT.

This sequence joins TRBV6-5 and TRBJ2-3; D gene uncertain. The germline V gene encodes CDR1 MNHEY and CDR2 SVGAGI. Trimming left V 0 bases short and J 2 bases short, with 9 bases between. The CDR3 has 15 amino acids. This CDR3 is CASSYSGISTDTQYF. The CDR3, as DNA: TGTGCCAGCAGTTACTCGGGGATATCCACAGATACGCAGTATTTT.

This clone was counted between two and nine times. This sequence joins TRBV6-1 and TRBJ1-5, with a possible D match to TRBD1 (5 bases). V was cut by 7 bases and J by 2 bases, with 15 bases left in between. Germline values: CDR1 MNHNS, CDR2 SASEGT. The CDR3 spans 15 residues. CDR3 region: CASTQGPGGNQPQHF. The CDR3 region has the DNA TGTGCCAGCACCCAGGGCCCCGGGGGCAATCAGCCCCAGCATTTT.

This sequence joins TRBV28 and TRBJ2-3, with D perhaps TRBD1 or TRBD2 (6 bases each). V lost 3 bases to trimming and J lost 4 bases, with 14 bases between them. The CDR3 extends over 15 amino acids. The germline V gene has CDR1 MDHEN and CDR2 SYDVKM. The CDR3 DNA sequence: TGTGCCAGCAGTTTTCACGGGGGCGGGTCAGATACGCAGTATTTT. Its protein is CASSFHGGGSDTQYF.

V usage is TRBV18 and J usage is TRBJ2-7; D ambiguous. Germline assignment: CDR1 KGHSH and CDR2 LQKENI. The CDR3 is 14 amino acids. Trimming removed 3 bases at V and 3 bases at J, with 12 bases between. CDR3 bases: TGTGCCAGCTCACCGGGCACGGCACTCTACGAGCAGTACTTC. Encoded protein: CASSPGTALYEQYF.

The V gene is TRBV5-1, the J gene TRBJ1-2; D remains ambiguous. The CDR3 contains 15 residues. V shed 2 bases and J shed 4 bases, with 15 bases lying between them. Germline CDR1 SGHRS, CDR2 YFSETQ. Here the CDR3 reads CASSFDGDRSYGYTF. CDR3 sequence (DNA): TGCGCCAGCAGCTTTGATGGCGACCGATCCTATGGCTACACCTTC.

The chain carries TRBV5-4 and TRBJ2-1; D is undetermined. The CDR3 runs to 13 residues. Germline lookup yields CDR1 SGHNT and CDR2 YYREEE (reference sequence). Trimming stripped 1 base from V and 5 bases from J, with 7 bases between. In DNA, the CDR3 is TGTGCCAGCAGCTTGAGTAGGGACAATGAGCAGTTCTTC. Protein product: CASSLSRDNEQFF. The complete variable domain, with remaining parts taken from reference TRBV5-4 and TRBJ2-1, reads ETGVTQSPTHLIKTRGQQVTLRCSSQSGHNTVSWYQQALGQGPQFIFQYYREEENGRGNFPPRFSGLQFPNYSSELNVNALELDDSALYLCASSLSRDNEQFFGPGTRLTVL.

The chain is built from TRBV7-2 and TRBJ2-1, with TRBD2 matching over 10 bases. Losses at the gene ends were 4 bases for V and 4 bases for J; bases not matched to a gene: 7. This CDR3 region has 16 residues. Germline lookup yields CDR1 SGHTA and CDR2 FQGNSA. The CDR3 sequence: CASSSSGRASYNEQFF. In DNA, the CDR3 is TGTGCCAGCAGCTCAAGCGGGAGGGCCTCTTACAATGAGCAGTTCTTC.

The J gene is TRBJ1-1, the V gene TRBV28, with D unclear. Germline assignment: CDR1 MDHEN and CDR2 SYDVKM. The V gene lost 8 bases and the J gene lost 5 bases, with 18 bases spanning the gap. This CDR3 region has 14 residues. For the CDR3, the DNA is TGTGCCAGCGGTAGCCGCGCCGATAGGACTGAAGCTTTCTTT. It codes for CASGSRADRTEAFF.

J is TRBJ2-7 and V is TRBV21-1. TRBV21-1 has pseudogene status. The CDR3 is 15 residues long. The CDR3 is CASSKAGSPLIEQYF. CDR3 sequence (DNA): TGTGCCAGCAGCAAAGCGGGAAGTCCTCTTATTGAGCAGTACTTC.

The chain links TRBV11-2 to TRBJ2-7; 7 bases match TRBD2. The junction had 9 bases not matched to a gene; V was cut back by 8 bases and J by 2 bases. CDR1 and CDR2 (germline): SGHAT, FQNNGV. The CDR3 runs 14 residues. Here the CDR3 reads CASREAGLAYEQYF. The CDR3 coding sequence is TGTGCCAGCCGAGAAGCGGGACTGGCCTACGAGCAGTACTTC.

This chain uses TRBV5-6 with TRBJ2-2; TRBD1 might be the D (5 bases). The germline gives CDR1 SGHDT, CDR2 YYEEEE. V was pared by 0 bases and J by 6 bases, with 12 bases between. This CDR3 has 15 amino acids. CDR3 nucleotides: TGTGCCAGCAGCTTGGACGGCAGGGTCTCCGGGGAGCTGTTTTTT. This codes for CASSLDGRVSGELFF.

This clone was seen a handful of times. This sequence joins TRBV6-1 and TRBJ1-1; TRBD1 matches 8 bases. The V gene's germline CDR1 is MNHNS and CDR2 SASEGT. Losses at the gene ends were 7 bases for V and 4 bases for J; bases not matched to a gene: 2. The CDR3 sequence is 12 residues long. The CDR3 sequence is CASNQGATEAFF. The CDR3 bases are TGTGCCAGCAACCAGGGGGCCACTGAAGCTTTCTTT.

This chain uses TRBV28 with TRBJ1-2; D may be TRBD1 (5 bases). With 4 bases removed from V and 7 bases from J, the gap between germline ends came to 19 bases. The CDR3 loop spans 15 amino acids. The germline CDR1 and CDR2 sequences are MDHEN and SYDVKM. CDR3 loop: CASSSPPTARAGYTF. DNA of the CDR3: TGTGCCAGCAGTTCGCCCCCGACAGCCCGAGCTGGCTACACCTTC.

The chain carries TRBV30 and TRBJ1-4; no definite D call. Trimming pared 1 base from V and 10 bases from J, leaving 22 bases between. The germline V gene has CDR1 GTSNPN and CDR2 SVGIG (reference sequence). This CDR3 has 16 amino acids. Written as DNA, the CDR3 is TGTGCCTGGAGTGATGCACAATCGGCTTCTGTCGGAAAACTGTTTTTT. It is translated as CAWSDAQSASVGKLFF.

The sample holds a few counts of this clone. The rearrangement uses TRBV5-5 and TRBJ2-5; D is unclear. This CDR3 is built from 11 residues. Germline V CDR1 and CDR2: SGHKS, YYEKEE (reference sequence). The V and J ends lost 4 bases and 5 bases respectively, with 6 bases between them. The CDR3 is CASSRVETQYF. In nucleotides, the CDR3 is TGTGCCAGCAGCCGGGTGGAGACCCAGTACTTC.

The chain recombines TRBV5-1 with TRBJ2-7; no reliable D call. With 4 bases removed from V and 2 bases from J, the gap between germline ends came to 10 bases. The CDR3 runs to 13 residues. Germline loops: CDR1 SGHRS, CDR2 YFSETQ. The CDR3 nucleotides are TGCGCCAGCAGCCGGACGACCCCCTACGAGCAGTACTTC. Residues: CASSRTTPYEQYF.

This rearrangement joins TRBV28 to TRBJ1-2; D is possibly TRBD1 (6 bases). V lost 6 bases and J lost 5, with 16 bases in between. The CDR3 sequence is 14 residues long. CDR1 and CDR2 (germline): MDHEN, SYDVKM. DNA of the CDR3: TGTGCCAGCAGCCCAACAGGGATGGGGTATGGCTACACCTTC. Translation: CASSPTGMGYGYTF.

The chain employs TRBV18 and TRBJ2-7; perhaps TRBD1 as D (5 bases). The CDR3 is made up of 13 amino acids. Germline CDR1 is KGHSH and CDR2 is LQKENI. V dropped 3 bases and J dropped 3 bases, with 9 bases sitting between them. CDR3 bases: TGTGCCAGCTCACCTTTCGACAGCTACGAGCAGTACTTC. Amino acid sequence: CASSPFDSYEQYF.